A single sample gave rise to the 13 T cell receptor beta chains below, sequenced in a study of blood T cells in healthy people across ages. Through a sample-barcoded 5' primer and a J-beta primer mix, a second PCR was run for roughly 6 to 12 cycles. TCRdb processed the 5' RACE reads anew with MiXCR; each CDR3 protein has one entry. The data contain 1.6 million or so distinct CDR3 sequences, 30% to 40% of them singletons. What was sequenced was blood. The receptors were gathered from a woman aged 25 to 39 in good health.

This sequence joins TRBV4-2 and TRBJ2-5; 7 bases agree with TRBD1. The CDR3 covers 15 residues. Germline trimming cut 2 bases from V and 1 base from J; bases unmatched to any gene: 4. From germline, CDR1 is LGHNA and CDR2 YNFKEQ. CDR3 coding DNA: TGTGCCAGCAGCCAACCACAGGGGATCCAAGAGACCCAGTACTTC. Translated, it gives CASSQPQGIQETQYF.

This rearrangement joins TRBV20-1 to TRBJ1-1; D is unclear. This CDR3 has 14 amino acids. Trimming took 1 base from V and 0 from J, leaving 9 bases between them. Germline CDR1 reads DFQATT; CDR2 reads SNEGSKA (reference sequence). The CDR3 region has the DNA TGCAGTGCTAGAGCGGGCAGCCTGAACACTGAAGCTTTCTTT. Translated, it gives CSARAGSLNTEAFF.

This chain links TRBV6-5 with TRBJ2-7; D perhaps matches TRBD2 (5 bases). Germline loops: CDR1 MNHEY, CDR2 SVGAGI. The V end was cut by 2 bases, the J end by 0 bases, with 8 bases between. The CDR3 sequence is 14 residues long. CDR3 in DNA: TGTGCCAGCAGTTACGATGGGAGCTCCTACGAGCAGTACTTC. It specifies CASSYDGSSYEQYF.

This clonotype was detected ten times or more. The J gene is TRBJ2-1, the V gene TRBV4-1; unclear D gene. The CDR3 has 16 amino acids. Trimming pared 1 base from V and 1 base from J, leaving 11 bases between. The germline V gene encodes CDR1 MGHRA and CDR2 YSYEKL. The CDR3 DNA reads TGCGCCAGCAGCCAAGGGGTCGGAGCGTCCTACAATGAGCAGTTCTTC. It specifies CASSQGVGASYNEQFF.

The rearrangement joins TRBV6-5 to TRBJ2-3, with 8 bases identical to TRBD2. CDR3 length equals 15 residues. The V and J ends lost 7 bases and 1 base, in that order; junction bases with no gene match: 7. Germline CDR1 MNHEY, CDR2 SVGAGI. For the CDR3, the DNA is TGTGCCAGCACCGAGGTTAGCGGGGGCACAGATACGCAGTATTTT. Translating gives CASTEVSGGTDTQYF.

The DNA of the CDR3 is TGTGCCAGCAAGGCCACGGAAAACACCGGGGAGCTGTTTTTT. Translation: CASKATENTGELFF. The chain combines TRBV3-1 with TRBJ2-2, with D hard to call. The V gene lost 7 bases and the J gene lost 2 bases, with 11 bases spanning the gap. Germline CDR1 is LGHDT and CDR2 is YNNKEL (reference sequence). The CDR3 length is 14 residues.

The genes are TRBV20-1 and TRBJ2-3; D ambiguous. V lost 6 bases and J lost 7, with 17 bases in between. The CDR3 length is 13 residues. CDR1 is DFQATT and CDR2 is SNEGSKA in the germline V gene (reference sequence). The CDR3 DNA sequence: TGCAGTGCCAGGCTTGGAGATATCAATACGCAGTATTTT. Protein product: CSARLGDINTQYF.

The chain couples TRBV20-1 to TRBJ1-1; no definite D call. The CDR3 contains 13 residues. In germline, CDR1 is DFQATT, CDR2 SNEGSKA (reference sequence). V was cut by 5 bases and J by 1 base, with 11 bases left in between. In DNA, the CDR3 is TGCAGTGCTCCAGACGGAAAGAACACTGAAGCTTTCTTT. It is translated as CSAPDGKNTEAFF.

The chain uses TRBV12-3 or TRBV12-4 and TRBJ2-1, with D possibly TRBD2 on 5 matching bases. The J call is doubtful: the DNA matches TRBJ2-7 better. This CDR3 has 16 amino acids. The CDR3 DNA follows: TGTGCCAGCAGTTTACAGGCCAGAGGAGGATACAATGAGCAGTACTTC. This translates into CASSLQARGGYNEQYF.

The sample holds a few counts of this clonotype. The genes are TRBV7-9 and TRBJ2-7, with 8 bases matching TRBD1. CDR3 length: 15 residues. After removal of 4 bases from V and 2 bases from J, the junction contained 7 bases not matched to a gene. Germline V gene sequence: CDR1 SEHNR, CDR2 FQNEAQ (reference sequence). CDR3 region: CASSSGQGSPYEQYF. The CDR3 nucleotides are TGTGCCAGCAGCTCAGGACAGGGTTCCCCCTACGAGCAGTACTTC.

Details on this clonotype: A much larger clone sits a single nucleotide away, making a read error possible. CDR3: CASGLTTKGTDTQYF. The CDR3, as DNA: TGCGCCAGCGGCTTAACCACTAAGGGCACAGATACGCAGTATTTT. The rearrangement uses TRBV5-1 and TRBJ2-3; D remains ambiguous. There are 15 residues in the CDR3. CDR1 is SGHRS and CDR2 is YFSETQ in the germline V gene.

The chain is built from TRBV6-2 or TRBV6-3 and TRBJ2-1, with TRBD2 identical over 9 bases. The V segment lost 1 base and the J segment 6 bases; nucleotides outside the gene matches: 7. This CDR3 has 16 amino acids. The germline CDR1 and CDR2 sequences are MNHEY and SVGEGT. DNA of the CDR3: TGTGCCAGCAGTTACTTTTCGCGGGGGGGTTTCAATGAGCAGTTCTTC. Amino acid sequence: CASSYFSRGGFNEQFF.

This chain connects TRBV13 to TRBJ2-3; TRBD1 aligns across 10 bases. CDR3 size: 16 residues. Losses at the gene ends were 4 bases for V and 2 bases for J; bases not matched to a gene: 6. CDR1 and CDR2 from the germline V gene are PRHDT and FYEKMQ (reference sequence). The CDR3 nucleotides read TGTGCCAGCAGCTCGGGACAGGGGATTCTCACAGATACGCAGTATTTT. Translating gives CASSSGQGILTDTQYF.